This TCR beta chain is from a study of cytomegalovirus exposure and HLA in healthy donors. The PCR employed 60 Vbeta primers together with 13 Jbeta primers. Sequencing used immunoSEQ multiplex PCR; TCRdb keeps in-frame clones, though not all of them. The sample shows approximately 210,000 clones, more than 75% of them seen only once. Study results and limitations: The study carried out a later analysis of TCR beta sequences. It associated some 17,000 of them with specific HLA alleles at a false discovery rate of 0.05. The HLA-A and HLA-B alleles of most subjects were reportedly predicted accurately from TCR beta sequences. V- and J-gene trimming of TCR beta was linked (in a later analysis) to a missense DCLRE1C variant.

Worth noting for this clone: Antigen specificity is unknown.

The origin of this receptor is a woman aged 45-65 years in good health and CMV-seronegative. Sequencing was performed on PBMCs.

Written as DNA, the CDR3 is TGTGCCAGCAGTTACAGGTTCAGGATGAACACTGAAGCTTTCTTT. It codes for CASSYRFRMNTEAFF. The chain is built from TRBV6-6 and TRBJ1-1; the D is unclear. CDR1 is MNHNY and CDR2 is SVGAGI in the germline V gene (reference sequence). The CDR3 extends over 15 amino acids. Trimming pared 2 bases from V and 0 bases from J, leaving 10 bases between.